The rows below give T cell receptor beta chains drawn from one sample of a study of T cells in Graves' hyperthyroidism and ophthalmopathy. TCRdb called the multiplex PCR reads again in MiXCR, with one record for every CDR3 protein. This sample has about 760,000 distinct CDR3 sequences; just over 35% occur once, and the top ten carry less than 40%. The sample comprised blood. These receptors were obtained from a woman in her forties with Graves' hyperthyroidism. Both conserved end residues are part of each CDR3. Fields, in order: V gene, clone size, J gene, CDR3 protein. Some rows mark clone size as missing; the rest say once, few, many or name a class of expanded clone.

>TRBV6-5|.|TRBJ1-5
CASSYSRTGGLPPQHF
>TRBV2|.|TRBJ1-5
CASSLGVPPSNQPQHF
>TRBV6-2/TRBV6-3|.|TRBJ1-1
CASSSGQVIRNTEAFF
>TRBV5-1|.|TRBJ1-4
CASSEQGARMNEKLFF
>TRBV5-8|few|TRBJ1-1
CASSQGSTNTEAFF
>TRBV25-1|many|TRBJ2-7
CASREQGDHEQYF
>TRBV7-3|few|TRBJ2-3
CASAQGSGTDTQYF
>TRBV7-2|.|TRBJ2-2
CASSEPGQSNTGELFF
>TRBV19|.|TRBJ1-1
CASSIAGGQGTEAFF
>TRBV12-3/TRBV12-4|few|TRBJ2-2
CASSLDGRTGELFF
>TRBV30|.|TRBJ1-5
CAWKISGTTNQPQHF
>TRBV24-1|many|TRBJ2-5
CAVSPGSGREYF
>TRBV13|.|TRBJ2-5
CASSGGTSGRQETQYF
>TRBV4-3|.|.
CASSPDGPNYEQYF
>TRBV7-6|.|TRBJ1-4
CASRRDKLFF
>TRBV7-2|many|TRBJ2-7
CASSLASGGARDYEQYF
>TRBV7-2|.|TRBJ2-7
CASSSRAVYEQYF
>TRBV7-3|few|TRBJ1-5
CASSQGPGGQPQHF
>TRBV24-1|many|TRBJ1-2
CATSDRSTRGIGYTF
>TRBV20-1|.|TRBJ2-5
CSAEWGALAAIQETQYF
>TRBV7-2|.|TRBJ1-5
CASSRLVNQPQHF
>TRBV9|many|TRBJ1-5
CASSVNTNQPQHF
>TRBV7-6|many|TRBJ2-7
CASSHRDKPYEQYF
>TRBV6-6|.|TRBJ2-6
CASSYSLAGFSEANVLTF
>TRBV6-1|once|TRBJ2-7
CASFGTSGRSSYEQYF
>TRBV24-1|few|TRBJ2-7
CATSGGQGVAEQYF
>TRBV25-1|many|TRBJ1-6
CASQFSYNSPLHF
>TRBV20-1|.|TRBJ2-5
CSASRGGRETQYF
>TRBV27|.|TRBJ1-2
CASRSRGNYGYTF
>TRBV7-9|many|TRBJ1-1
CASSLRGQENTEAFF
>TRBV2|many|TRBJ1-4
CASIPTLGRVDEKLFF
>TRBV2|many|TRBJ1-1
CVQGVFNTEAFF
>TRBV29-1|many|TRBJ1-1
CSVRGTTTEAFF
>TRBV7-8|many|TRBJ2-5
CASSLEDWEETQYF
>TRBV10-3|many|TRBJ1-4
CAISEIRAVNEKLFF
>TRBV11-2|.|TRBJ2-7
CASSLLQAAYEQYF